This record looks at one TCR beta chain sequence and its context. What it binds is unknown. This entry belongs to a study of T-cell memory formation after mild COVID-19. Study at large: TCR clusters showed largely donor specificity.

TCRdb ran MiXCR on the 5' RACE reads and lists one entry per CDR3 protein. Of almost 550,000 distinct CDR3 sequences listed, 20% are singletons. The trim removed 6 bases at V and 4 bases at J, leaving 8 bases unmatched. The CDR3 spans 15 residues. Study outcomes and limitations: The study found contracting CD4+ clones mainly in CM and EM and contracting CD8+ clones in EMRA.

Input material: PBMCs or a T cell subset sorted from them (not recorded which). The TCR sequence derives from an adult woman who had mild COVID-19 (a few samples of this study predate the infection). Cell type and time point are not known. The chain carries TRBV12-3 or TRBV12-4 and TRBJ2-3; 9 bases map to TRBD2. CDR3 region: CASSPISGRSDTQYF. In DNA form, the CDR3 reads TGTGCCAGCAGCCCGATTAGCGGGAGATCAGATACGCAGTATTTT.